These 19 T cell receptor beta chains share one sample of origin, sequenced in a study of blood T cell repertoires in COVID-19. The protocol was immunoSEQ multiplex PCR, while the TCRdb copy is restricted to in-frame clones and leaves out a portion. The repertoire holds hundreds of thousands of clones, with approximately 88% as singletons. Sequencing used PBMCs or T cells enriched from blood (not recorded which). These receptor sequences come from a woman in her forties who had recovered from COVID-19.

The V call is TRBV9, the J call TRBJ2-3, with 9 positions matching TRBD2. In germline, CDR1 is SGDLS, CDR2 YYNGEE. Trimming cost V 3 bases and J 1 base; bases outside gene matches: 0. The CDR3 loop spans 14 amino acids. The CDR3 spells CASSGLAGTDTQYF. CDR3 DNA sequence: TGTGCCAGCAGCGGACTAGCGGGCACAGATACGCAGTATTTT.

The V and J genes are TRBV7-2 and TRBJ1-5; no clear D. Trimming shortened V by 5 bases and J by 7 bases, and 18 bases separated the two germline ends. Germline values: CDR1 SGHTA, CDR2 FQGNSA. CDR3 length: 15 amino acids. CDR3 nucleotide sequence: TGTGCCAGCAGCCTAGAGGTGGGTCGGAGACAGCCCCAGCATTTT. Protein product: CASSLEVGRRQPQHF. Based on the CDR3 plus reference TRBV7-2 and TRBJ1-5, the full variable domain is GAGVSQSPSNKVTEKGKDVELRCDPISGHTALYWYRQSLGQGLEFLIYFQGNSAPDKSGLPSDRFSAERTGGSVSTLTIQRTQQEDSAVYLCASSLEVGRRQPQHFGDGTRLSIL.

This clone has ten or more counts. The rearrangement joins TRBV3-1 (or the pseudogene TRBV3-2) to TRBJ1-2, with a possible D match to TRBD1 (6 bases). The V gene lost 6 bases and the J gene lost 2 bases, with 10 bases spanning the gap. The V gene's germline CDR1 is LGHDT and CDR2 YNNKEL (reference sequence). There are 13 residues in the CDR3. As DNA, the CDR3 is TGTGCCAGCAGTACCGGACAGAACTATGGCTACACCTTC. Protein: CASSTGQNYGYTF.

The CDR3 loop is CASSPDRVTGNTIYF. The CDR3 coding sequence is TGTGCCAGCTCACCCGACAGGGTAACAGGAAACACCATATATTTT. The chain uses TRBV18 and TRBJ1-3, with 7 bases fitting TRBD1. CDR3 size: 15 residues. V shed 3 bases, J shed 4 bases, and the junction held 6 bases outside the gene matches. CDR1 is KGHSH, CDR2 LQKENI, per germline. Full variable domain (rest looked up from reference TRBV18 and TRBJ1-3): NAGVMQNPRHLVRRRGQEARLRCSPMKGHSHVYWYRQLPEEGLKFMVYLQKENIIDESGMPKERFSAEFPKEGPSILRIQQVVRGDSAAYFCASSPDRVTGNTIYFGEGSWLTVV.

The CDR3 DNA sequence: TGTGCCAGCAGCCAAGATGCGGGGCCCTCCTACAATGAGCAGTTCTTC. This codes for CASSQDAGPSYNEQFF. This rearrangement joins TRBV3-1 (or the pseudogene TRBV3-2) to TRBJ2-1, with D maybe TRBD2 (6 bases). This CDR3 comprises 16 residues. With 0 bases removed from V and 0 bases from J, the gap between germline ends came to 9 bases. In germline, CDR1 is LGHDT, CDR2 YNNKEL (reference sequence).

The gene calls are TRBV25-1 and TRBJ2-1, with TRBD2 matching 8 bases. There are 14 residues in the CDR3. CDR1 and CDR2 from the germline V gene are MGHDK and SYGVNS. Trimming removed 7 bases from V and 6 bases from J; junction bases left unmatched: 8. CDR3 amino acids: CASIRAGVSNEQFF. The CDR3 DNA follows: TGTGCCAGCATCCGAGCGGGAGTGAGCAATGAGCAGTTCTTC.

The chain is built from TRBV5-1 and TRBJ2-7, with D maybe TRBD2 (5 bases). Trimming removed 2 bases from V and 2 bases from J, with 26 bases in between. The CDR3 runs 19 residues. Germline V CDR1 and CDR2: SGHRS, YFSETQ. The CDR3 loop is CASSLSTHSPRRETYEQYF. DNA for the CDR3: TGCGCCAGCAGCTTATCCACCCACTCCCCACGAAGGGAGACCTACGAGCAGTACTTC.

The J gene is TRBJ2-1, the V gene TRBV28, with a possible D match to TRBD2 (6 bases). The CDR3 extends over 17 amino acids. CDR1 and CDR2 from the germline V gene are MDHEN and SYDVKM. Trimming stripped 8 bases from V and 8 bases from J, with 28 bases between. In DNA, the CDR3 is TGTGCCAGCTTGGCCTCGGAGGGGTCCCCTTTTCGCCATGAGCAGTTCTTC. This encodes CASLASEGSPFRHEQFF. Together with reference TRBV28 and TRBJ2-1, the CDR3 gives the full variable domain: DVKVTQSSRYLVKRTGEKVFLECVQDMDHENMFWYRQDPGLGLRLIYFSYDVKMKEKGDIPEGYSVSREKKERFSLILESASTNQTSMYLCASLASEGSPFRHEQFFGPGTRLTVL.

The chain couples TRBV28 to TRBJ2-5, with TRBD2 identical over 8 bases. The J segment lost 5 bases and the V segment lost 4 bases, leaving 9 bases of the junction unmatched. CDR3 size: 15 residues. CDR1 and CDR2 (germline): MDHEN, SYDVKM. CDR3 bases: TGTGCCAGCAGTTCCCCACGGGGGGGGGAGGAGACCCAGTACTTC. It is translated as CASSSPRGGEETQYF.

V usage is TRBV2 and J usage is TRBJ2-2; 10 positions agree with TRBD1. With 7 bases clipped from V and 0 bases from J, the junction kept 5 bases outside the gene matches. The CDR3 spans 16 residues. The germline CDR1 and CDR2 sequences are SNHLY and FYNNEI. The CDR3, as DNA: TGTGCCAGCAAACCGACAGGGGGCGCGAACACCGGGGAGCTGTTTTTT. Protein sequence: CASKPTGGANTGELFF.

The V gene is TRBV24-1, the J gene TRBJ2-5; 7 bases line up with TRBD1. V lost 4 bases, J lost 3 bases, and 7 bases stayed unmatched. From germline, CDR1 is KGHDR and CDR2 SFDVKD. This CDR3 is built from 15 residues. The CDR3 nucleotides read TGTGCCACCAGTGACCCCCGGGACAGCAAAGAGACCCAGTACTTC. This translates into CATSDPRDSKETQYF.

The gene calls are TRBV28 and TRBJ2-7; TRBD2 matches 11 bases. The CDR3 contains 14 residues. Germline V gene lookup returns CDR1 MDHEN and CDR2 SYDVKM. The V gene end was trimmed by 7 bases and the J gene end by 6 bases; junction bases not matched to a gene: 8. The CDR3 sequence is CASTDSGRAVEQYF. CDR3 nucleotides: TGTGCCAGCACCGATAGCGGGAGGGCCGTCGAGCAGTACTTC.

The V and J genes are TRBV6-5 and TRBJ1-1; no definite D call. The CDR3 is made up of 15 amino acids. Trimming took 7 bases from V and 1 from J, leaving 16 bases between them. Germline loops: CDR1 MNHEY, CDR2 SVGAGI. The CDR3 DNA follows: TGTGCCAGCATCCTGAATAATAACAGGAACACTGAAGCTTTCTTT. Its translation: CASILNNNRNTEAFF.

The chain carries TRBV9 and TRBJ1-2; 9 bases align to TRBD1. The V and J ends lost 0 bases and 4 bases, in that order; junction bases with no gene match: 4. The length of the CDR3 is 15 residues. CDR1 and CDR2 (germline): SGDLS, YYNGEE. This CDR3 is CASSVDKTGGYGYTF. DNA for the CDR3: TGTGCCAGCAGCGTAGATAAGACAGGGGGCTATGGCTACACCTTC.

The chain is built from TRBV7-8 and TRBJ1-6; D not certain. V lost 0 bases to trimming and J lost 7 bases, with 7 bases between them. Germline CDR1 is SGHVS and CDR2 is FQNEAQ. This CDR3 region has 14 residues. The CDR3 nucleotides read TGTGCCAGCAGCTTAGCGGGCCGGAATTCACCCCTCCACTTT. Translation gives CASSLAGRNSPLHF.

The V gene is TRBV7-2, the J gene TRBJ2-4; 8 nucleotides match TRBD1. CDR1 and CDR2 from the germline V gene are SGHTA and FQGNSA. Losses at the gene ends were 2 bases for V and 1 base for J; bases not matched to a gene: 1. The CDR3 length is 15 residues. The CDR3 DNA follows: TGTGCCAGCAGCTTACGGACAGGGGCCAAAAACATTCAGTACTTC. Its translation is CASSLRTGAKNIQYF.

This clone was seen a handful of times. The chain employs TRBV6-5 and TRBJ2-1; D possibly corresponds to TRBD2 (6 bases). The V and J ends lost 8 bases and 2 bases respectively, with 13 bases between them. CDR1 and CDR2 from the germline V gene are MNHEY and SVGAGI. This CDR3 region has 14 residues. The CDR3 DNA is TGTGCCAGCCGTAGCGGCGTAACCTACAATGAGCAGTTCTTC. Translating gives CASRSGVTYNEQFF.

This chain uses TRBV4-2 with TRBJ1-5, with TRBD1 identical over 8 bases. J gave up 5 bases and V 0 bases, and 6 bases lay outside the gene matches. This CDR3 contains 16 residues. CDR1 is LGHNA and CDR2 is YNFKEQ in the germline V gene. As DNA, the CDR3 is TGTGCCAGCAGCCAAGAGTCAACAGGGGGGTATCAGCCCCAGCATTTT. It yields the protein CASSQESTGGYQPQHF.

This rearrangement joins TRBV7-9 to TRBJ2-7, with 9 nucleotides matching TRBD2. CDR1 is SEHNR, CDR2 FQNEAQ, per germline (reference sequence). Trimming removed 7 bases from V and 7 bases from J; junction bases left unmatched: 11. This CDR3 spans 14 amino acids. The CDR3 DNA follows: TGTGCCAGCACCGCGGGAGGGCCCCCAGGGGAGCAGTACTTC. Residues: CASTAGGPPGEQYF.